This T cell receptor (beta chain) was recovered during a study of blood T cell repertoires in COVID-19. For the study at large: The United States, Italy and Spain provided the acute and convalescent COVID-19 samples. T cells, B-cell-depleted T cells, or PBMCs supplied cDNA or gDNA.

In the original workflow: Nucleated cell number was recorded as an estimate derived from reference gene primer amplification. Some clones are missing from TCRdb's copy, which holds only in-frame ones; the method was immunoSEQ multiplex PCR. That table furnishes V, J and clone size, whereas the DNA furnished D and trimming. The table shows 270,000 or so clones, with 85% to 90% occurring only once. The CDR3 covers 12 residues. Germline V gene lookup returns CDR1 MNHEY and CDR2 SVGAGI. Trimming took 6 bases from V and 7 from J, leaving 12 bases between them. Followed longitudinally, the Seattle patients had been enrolled during active infection.

The chain employs TRBV6-5 and TRBJ1-2, with D possibly TRBD1 on 5 matching bases. Sequencing used peripheral blood. The source is a woman aged 60-75 years with COVID-19, enrolled during active disease. This CDR3 reads CASSRGTLGYTF. In nucleotides, the CDR3 is TGTGCCAGCAGCCGGGGGACCCTTGGCTACACCTTC.